This T cell receptor (beta chain) was captured by sequencing in a study of T cells in Graves' hyperthyroidism and ophthalmopathy. Study-level points and caveats: Appearing also in blood were most of the thyroid clonotypes expanded above 0.001. A model of 13 V-J features distinguished ophthalmopathy from stable hyperthyroidism.

Reasons for excluding patients were uncontrolled infection, other autoimmune disease, pregnancy or lactation. Cells are PBMCs isolated from about 10 ml of fresh blood. RNA transcripts yielded amplified TCR beta CDR3 regions. First-round RT-PCR with HTBI primers amplified the TCR CDR3 region. TCRdb redid the calling of the multiplex PCR reads with MiXCR, one entry per CDR3 protein. The sample shows 20,000 to 30,000 distinct CDR3 sequences, over 35% of them seen only once. The CDR3 is made up of 14 amino acids. Germline lookup yields CDR1 SGHNT and CDR2 YENEEA. Trimming took 2 bases from V and 5 from J, leaving 11 bases between them. As to this clonotype: Antigen: not known.

Input material: blood. The chain joins TRBV11-3 to TRBJ2-3; D is unresolved. The TCR was taken from a woman in her thirties with Graves' hyperthyroidism. The CDR3: CASSLTREKDTQYF. CDR3 in DNA: TGTGCCAGCAGCTTAACGAGAGAGAAAGATACGCAGTATTTT.